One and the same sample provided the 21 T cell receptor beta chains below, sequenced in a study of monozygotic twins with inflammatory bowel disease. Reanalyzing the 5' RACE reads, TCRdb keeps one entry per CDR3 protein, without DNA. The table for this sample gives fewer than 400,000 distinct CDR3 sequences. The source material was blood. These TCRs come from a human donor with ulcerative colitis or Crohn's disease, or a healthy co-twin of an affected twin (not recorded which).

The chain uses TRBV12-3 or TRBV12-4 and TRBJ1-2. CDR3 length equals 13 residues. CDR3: CASSLVPIYGYTF.

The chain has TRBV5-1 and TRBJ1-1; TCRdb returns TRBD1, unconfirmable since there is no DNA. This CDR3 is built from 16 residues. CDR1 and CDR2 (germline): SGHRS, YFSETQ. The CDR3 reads CASSLASLQVNTEAFF.

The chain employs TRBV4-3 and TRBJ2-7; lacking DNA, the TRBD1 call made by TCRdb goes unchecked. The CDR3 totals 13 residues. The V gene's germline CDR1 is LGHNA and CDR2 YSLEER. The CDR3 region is CASSATGDHEQYF.

This CDR3 reads CSVGDRYYQETQYF. The rearrangement joins TRBV29-1 to TRBJ2-5; absent DNA, TCRdb's TRBD1 call cannot be checked. CDR1 is SQVTM, CDR2 ANQGSEA, per germline. The CDR3 totals 14 residues.

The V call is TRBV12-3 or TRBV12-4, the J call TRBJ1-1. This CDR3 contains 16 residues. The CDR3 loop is CASSLVRPLVGTEAFF.

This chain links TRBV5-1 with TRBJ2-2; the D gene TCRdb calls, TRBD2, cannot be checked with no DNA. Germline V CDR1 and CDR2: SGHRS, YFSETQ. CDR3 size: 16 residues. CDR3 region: CASSLYSGRRTGELFF.

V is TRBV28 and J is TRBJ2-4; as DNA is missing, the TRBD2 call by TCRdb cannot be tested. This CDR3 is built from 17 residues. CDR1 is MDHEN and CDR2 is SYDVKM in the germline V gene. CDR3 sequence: CASSFAVGRDAKNIQYF.

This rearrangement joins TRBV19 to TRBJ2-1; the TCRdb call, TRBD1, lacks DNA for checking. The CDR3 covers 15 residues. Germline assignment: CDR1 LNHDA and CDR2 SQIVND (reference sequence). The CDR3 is CASSKPGGNINEQFF.

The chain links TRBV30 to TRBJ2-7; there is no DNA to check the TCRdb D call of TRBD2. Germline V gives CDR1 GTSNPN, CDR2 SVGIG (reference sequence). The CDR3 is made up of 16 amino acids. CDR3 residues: CAWSGALSGSSHEQYF.

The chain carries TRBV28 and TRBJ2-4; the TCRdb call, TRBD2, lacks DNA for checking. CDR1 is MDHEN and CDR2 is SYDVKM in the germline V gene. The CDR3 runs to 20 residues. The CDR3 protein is CASSLLRTSVLNIAKNIQYF.

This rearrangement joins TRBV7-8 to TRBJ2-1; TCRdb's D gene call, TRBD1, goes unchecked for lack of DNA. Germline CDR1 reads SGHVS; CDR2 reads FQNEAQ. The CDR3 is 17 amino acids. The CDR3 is CASSLARDRGLYNEQFF. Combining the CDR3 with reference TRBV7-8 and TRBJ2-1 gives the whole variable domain GAGVSQSPRYKVAKRGQDVALRCDPISGHVSLFWYQQALGQGPEFLTYFQNEAQLDKSGLPSDRFFAERPEGSVSTLKIQRTQQEDSAVYLCASSLARDRGLYNEQFFGPGTRLTVL.

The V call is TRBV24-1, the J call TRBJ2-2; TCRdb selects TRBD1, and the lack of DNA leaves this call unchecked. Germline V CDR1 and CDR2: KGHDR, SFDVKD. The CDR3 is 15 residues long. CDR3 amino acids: CATSKTGRGIGELFF.

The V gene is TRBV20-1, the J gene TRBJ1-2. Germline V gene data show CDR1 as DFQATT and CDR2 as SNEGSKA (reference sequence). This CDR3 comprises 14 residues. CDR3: CSAREAGPWSGYTF.

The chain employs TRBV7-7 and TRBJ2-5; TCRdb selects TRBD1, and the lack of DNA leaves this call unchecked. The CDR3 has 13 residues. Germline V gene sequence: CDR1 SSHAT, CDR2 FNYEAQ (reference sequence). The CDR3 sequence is CASSTRGVGTQYF.

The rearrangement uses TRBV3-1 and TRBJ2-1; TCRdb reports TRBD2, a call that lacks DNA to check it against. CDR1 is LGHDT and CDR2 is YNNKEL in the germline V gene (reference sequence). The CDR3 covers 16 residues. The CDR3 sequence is CASSQDLAGGWNEQFF.

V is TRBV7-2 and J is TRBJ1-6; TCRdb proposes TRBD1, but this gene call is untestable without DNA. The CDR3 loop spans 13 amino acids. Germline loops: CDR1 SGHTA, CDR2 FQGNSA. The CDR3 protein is CASSLGGQMPLHF.

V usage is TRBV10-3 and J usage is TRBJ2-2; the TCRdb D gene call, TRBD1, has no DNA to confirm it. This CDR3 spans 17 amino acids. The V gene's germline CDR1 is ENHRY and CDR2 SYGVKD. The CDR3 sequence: CAITGSVGARGTGELFF.

CDR3 residues: CASSLKRPSGVQETQYF. The chain employs TRBV12-3 or TRBV12-4 and TRBJ2-5; TCRdb outputs TRBD2, but without DNA this stays unchecked. This CDR3 is 17 amino acids long.

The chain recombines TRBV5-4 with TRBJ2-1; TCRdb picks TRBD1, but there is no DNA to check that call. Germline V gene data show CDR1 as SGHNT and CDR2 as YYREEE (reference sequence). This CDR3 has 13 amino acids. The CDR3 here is CASSPNRVHEQFF.

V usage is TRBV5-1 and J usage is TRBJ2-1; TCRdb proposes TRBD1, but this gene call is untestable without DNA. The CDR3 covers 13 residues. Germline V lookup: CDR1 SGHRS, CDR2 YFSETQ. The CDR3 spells CASRGENYNEQFF.

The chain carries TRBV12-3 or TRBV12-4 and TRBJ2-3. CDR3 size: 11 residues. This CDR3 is CASSSMDTQYF.